This TCR beta chain was retrieved from a study of blood T cell repertoires in COVID-19. Overall study context: Researchers got acute and convalescent COVID-19 samples from the United States, Italy and Spain. PBMCs, B-cell-depleted T cells, or T cells provided the cDNA or gDNA that made up the material.

Method: immunoSEQ multiplex PCR; TCRdb's copy keeps in-frame clones and lacks some. The repertoire consists of more than 300,000 clones, with about 90% occurring once and the leading ten covering roughly 1%. A remark on this clone: Within the sample, other DNA sequences also encode this same CDR3.

CDR3 size: 15 residues. Germline CDR1 and CDR2: SGHRS and YFSETQ. The V gene end was trimmed by 0 bases and the J gene end by 1 base; junction bases not matched to a gene: 0. The TCR was taken from a middle-aged woman with COVID-19, enrolled during active disease. The chain links TRBV5-1 to TRBJ2-1, with TRBD1 matching over 8 bases. Sequenced input: peripheral blood. DNA of the CDR3: TGCGCCAGCAGCTTGGGACAGGGGTCCTACAATGAGCAGTTCTTC. The encoded protein is CASSLGQGSYNEQFF.